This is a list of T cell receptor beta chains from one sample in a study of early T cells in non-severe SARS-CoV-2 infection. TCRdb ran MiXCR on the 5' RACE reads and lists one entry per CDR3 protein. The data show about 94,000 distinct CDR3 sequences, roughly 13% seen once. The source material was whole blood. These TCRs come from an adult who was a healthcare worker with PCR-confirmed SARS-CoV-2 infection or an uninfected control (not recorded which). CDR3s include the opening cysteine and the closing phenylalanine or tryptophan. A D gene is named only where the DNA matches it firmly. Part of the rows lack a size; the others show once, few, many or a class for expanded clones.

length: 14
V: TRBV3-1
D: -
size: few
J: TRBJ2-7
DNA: TGTGCCAGCAGCCAACGGGGGGCCGCTCACGAGCAGTACTTC
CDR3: CASSQRGAAHEQYF

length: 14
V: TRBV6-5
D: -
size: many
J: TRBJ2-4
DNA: TGTGCCAGCAGAGAGGACCGGGGGATAAACATTCAGTACTTC
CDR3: CASREDRGINIQYF

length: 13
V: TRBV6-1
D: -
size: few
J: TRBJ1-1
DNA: TGTGCCAGCAGACAGCCCCTACCCCCTGAAGCTTTCTTT
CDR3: CASRQPLPPEAFF

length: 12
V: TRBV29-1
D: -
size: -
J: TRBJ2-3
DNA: TGCAGCGCCGGTGGGGTGACAGATACGCAGTATTTT
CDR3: CSAGGVTDTQYF

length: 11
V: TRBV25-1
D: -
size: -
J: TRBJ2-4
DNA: TGTGCCAGCAGTGATGTTTACATTCAGTACTTC
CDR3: CASSDVYIQYF

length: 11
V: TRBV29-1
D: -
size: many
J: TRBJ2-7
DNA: TGCAGCGCCTCCTCATCCTACGAGCAGTACTTC
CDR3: CSASSSYEQYF

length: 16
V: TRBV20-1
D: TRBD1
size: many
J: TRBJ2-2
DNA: TGCAGTTTACGGAATCGGGACAGACCGAACACCGGGGAGCTGTTTTTT
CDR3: CSLRNRDRPNTGELFF

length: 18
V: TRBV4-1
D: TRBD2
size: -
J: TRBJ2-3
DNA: TGCGCCAGCAGCCAAGAAAAGTTTATTCCGGGGAGGGGAGATACGCAGTATTTT
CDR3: CASSQEKFIPGRGDTQYF

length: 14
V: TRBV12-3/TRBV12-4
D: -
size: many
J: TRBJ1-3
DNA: TGTGCCAGCAGTGACAGAGTCTCTGAAAACACCATATATTTT
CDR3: CASSDRVSENTIYF

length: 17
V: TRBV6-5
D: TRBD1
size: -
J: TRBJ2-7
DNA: TGTGCCAGCAGTTACTCTCTTATCGGGACAGGGGTCCTCGAGCAGTACTTC
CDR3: CASSYSLIGTGVLEQYF

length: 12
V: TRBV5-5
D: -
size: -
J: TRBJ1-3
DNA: TGTGCCAGCAGCTTGTTAGGCCAAACCATATATTTT
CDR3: CASSLLGQTIYF

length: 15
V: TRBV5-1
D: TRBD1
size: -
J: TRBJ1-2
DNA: TGCGCCAGCAGCTTTAGACAGGGAGGGGACTATGGCTACACCTTC
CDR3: CASSFRQGGDYGYTF

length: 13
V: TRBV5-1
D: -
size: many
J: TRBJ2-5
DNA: TGCGCCAGCAGCGCCGGGACGGAAGAGACCCAGTACTTC
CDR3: CASSAGTEETQYF

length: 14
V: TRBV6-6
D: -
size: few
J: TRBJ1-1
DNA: TGTGCCAGCAGCGATTCCCCCGCGAACACTGAAGCTTTCTTT
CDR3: CASSDSPANTEAFF

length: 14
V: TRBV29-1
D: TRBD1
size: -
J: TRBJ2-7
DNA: TGCAGCGTTGCCCGACAGGGGACCACCTACGAGCAGTACTTC
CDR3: CSVARQGTTYEQYF

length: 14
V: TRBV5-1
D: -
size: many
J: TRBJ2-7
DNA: TGCGCCAGCAGCCTACGGGATCCATCCTACGAGCAGTACTTC
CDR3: CASSLRDPSYEQYF

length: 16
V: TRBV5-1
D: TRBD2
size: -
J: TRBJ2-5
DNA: TGCGCCAGCAGCCTGCGTAGCGGGGGGGCCGAAGAGACCCAGTACTTC
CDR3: CASSLRSGGAEETQYF

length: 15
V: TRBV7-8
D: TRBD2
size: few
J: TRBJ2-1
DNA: TGTGCCAGCAGACGCGGGGGGGAGTACTACAATGAGCAGTTCTTC
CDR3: CASRRGGEYYNEQFF

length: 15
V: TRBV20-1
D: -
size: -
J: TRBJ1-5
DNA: TGCAGTGCTAGCGGGGGGGCTGGGAGCAATCAGCCCCAGCATTTT
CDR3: CSASGGAGSNQPQHF

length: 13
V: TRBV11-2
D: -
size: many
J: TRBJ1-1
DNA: TGTGCCAGCAGCTTAGAAAGGAACACTGAAGCTTTCTTT
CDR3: CASSLERNTEAFF

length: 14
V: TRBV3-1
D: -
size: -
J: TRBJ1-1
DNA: TGTGCCAGCAGCCAAGCTGGGAGGGGCACTGAAGCTTTCTTT
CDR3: CASSQAGRGTEAFF

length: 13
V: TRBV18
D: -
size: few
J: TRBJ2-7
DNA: TGTGCCAGCTCACCGGGAGTTTTCTACGAGCAGTACTTC
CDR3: CASSPGVFYEQYF

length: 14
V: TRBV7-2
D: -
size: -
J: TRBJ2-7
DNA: TGTGCCAGTAAGAGACAGCCCTCCTCCTGCGAGCAGTACTTC
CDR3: CASKRQPSSCEQYF

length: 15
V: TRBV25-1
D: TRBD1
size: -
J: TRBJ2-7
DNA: TGTGCCAGCAGTGCGGCCGGGACAGGGGCCTACGAGCAGTACTTC
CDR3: CASSAAGTGAYEQYF

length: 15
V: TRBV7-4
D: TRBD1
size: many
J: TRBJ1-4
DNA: TGTGCCAGCAGCTTCCGGGACAGCTACAATGAAAAACTGTTTTTT
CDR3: CASSFRDSYNEKLFF

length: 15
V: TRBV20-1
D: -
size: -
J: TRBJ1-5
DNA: TGCAGTGCTAGAGTTTTAGGACCCTACAATCAGCCCCAGCATTTT
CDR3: CSARVLGPYNQPQHF

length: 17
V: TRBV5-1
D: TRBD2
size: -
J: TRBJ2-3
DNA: TGCGCCAGCAGCCAGGGACTAGCGGGGGCTAGCACAGATACGCAGTATTTT
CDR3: CASSQGLAGASTDTQYF

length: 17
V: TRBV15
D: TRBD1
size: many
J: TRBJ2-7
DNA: TGTGCCACCAGCAGAGATTGGGGGACAGGGGCTTCCTACGAGCAGTACTTC
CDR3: CATSRDWGTGASYEQYF

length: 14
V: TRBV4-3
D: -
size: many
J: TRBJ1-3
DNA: TGCGCCAGCAGCCAAGACCCCGTTCGAGACACCATATATTTT
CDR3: CASSQDPVRDTIYF

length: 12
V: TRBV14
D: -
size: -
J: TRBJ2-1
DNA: TGTGCCAGCAGCCAAGTTGGTTATGAGCAGTTCTTC
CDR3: CASSQVGYEQFF

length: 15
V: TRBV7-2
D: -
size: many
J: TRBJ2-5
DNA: TGTGCCAGCAGCATTCAGGGGGGCCTTCAAGAGACCCAGTACTTC
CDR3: CASSIQGGLQETQYF

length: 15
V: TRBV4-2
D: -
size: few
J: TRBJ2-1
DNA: TGTGCCAGCAGCCAAAACCTGGGGACTTTCAATGAGCAGTTCTTC
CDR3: CASSQNLGTFNEQFF

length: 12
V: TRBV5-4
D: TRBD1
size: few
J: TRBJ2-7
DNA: TGTGCCAGCAGCTTCAGGGGGAACGAGCAGTACTTC
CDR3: CASSFRGNEQYF

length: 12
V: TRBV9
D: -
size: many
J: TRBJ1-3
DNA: TGTGCCAGCAGCCCTACCCGAAACACCATATATTTT
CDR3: CASSPTRNTIYF

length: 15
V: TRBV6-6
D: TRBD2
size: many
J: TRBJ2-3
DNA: TGTGCCAGCAGCTCGGGACTAGCGGGGTATGATACGCAGTATTTT
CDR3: CASSSGLAGYDTQYF

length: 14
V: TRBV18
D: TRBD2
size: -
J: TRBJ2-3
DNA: TGTGCCAGCTCACCACGGCTAGCGGAAGATACGCAGTATTTT
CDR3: CASSPRLAEDTQYF

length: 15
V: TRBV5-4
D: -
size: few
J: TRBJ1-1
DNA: TGTGCCAGCAGCTTGGAAGGGGGACGGTTCACTGAAGCTTTCTTT
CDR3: CASSLEGGRFTEAFF

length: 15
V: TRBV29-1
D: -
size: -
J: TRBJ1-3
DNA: TGCAGCGTCATAAACCAGGCCCTCTCTGGAAACACCATATATTTT
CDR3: CSVINQALSGNTIYF

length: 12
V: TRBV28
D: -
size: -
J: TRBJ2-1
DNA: TGTGCCAGCAGCCTCCTATACAATGAGCAGTTCTTC
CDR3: CASSLLYNEQFF

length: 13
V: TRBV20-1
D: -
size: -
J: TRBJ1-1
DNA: TGCAGTGCTAAGGAGGATGGCTACACTGAAGCTTTCTTT
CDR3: CSAKEDGYTEAFF

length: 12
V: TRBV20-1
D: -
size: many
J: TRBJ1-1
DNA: TGCAGTGCTCCCAGCCTGAACACTGAAGCTTTCTTT
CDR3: CSAPSLNTEAFF

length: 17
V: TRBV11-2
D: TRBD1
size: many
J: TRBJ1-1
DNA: TGTGCCAGCAGCTTCCCGAGGGGACAGGGGGTAACCACTGAAGCTTTCTTT
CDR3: CASSFPRGQGVTTEAFF

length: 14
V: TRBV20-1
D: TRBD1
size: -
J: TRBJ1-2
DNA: TGCAGTGCTAGAGATCTCCGAGACAGGGATGGCTACACCTTC
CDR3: CSARDLRDRDGYTF

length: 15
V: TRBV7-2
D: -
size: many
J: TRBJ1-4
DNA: TGTGCCAGCAGCCGGGCAGTAGCAACTAATGAAAAACTGTTTTTT
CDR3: CASSRAVATNEKLFF

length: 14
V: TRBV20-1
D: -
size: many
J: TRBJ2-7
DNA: TGCAGTGCTAGACTGTGGGGGGCATCCTACGAGCAGTACTTC
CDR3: CSARLWGASYEQYF

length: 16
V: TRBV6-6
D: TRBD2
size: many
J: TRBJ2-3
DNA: TGTGCCAGCACCTTCTTACTAGCGAGCCTTACAGATACGCAGTATTTT
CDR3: CASTFLLASLTDTQYF

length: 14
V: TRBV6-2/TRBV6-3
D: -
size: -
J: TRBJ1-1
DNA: TGTGCCAGCAGTTACTCGGTGGTAAGCGGCCCGAGGCGCTTT
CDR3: CASSYSVVSGPRRF

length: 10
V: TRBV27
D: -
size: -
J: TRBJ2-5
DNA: TGTGCCAGCAGTTTCAAGACCCAGTACTTC
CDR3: CASSFKTQYF

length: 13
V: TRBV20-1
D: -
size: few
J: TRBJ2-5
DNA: TGCAGTGCTAGAGGACCCCTCGGAGAGACCCAGTACTTC
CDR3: CSARGPLGETQYF

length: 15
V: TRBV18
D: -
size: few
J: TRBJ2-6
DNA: TGTGCCAGCTCACCGGCCAGCTCTGGGGCCAACGTCCTGACTTTC
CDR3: CASSPASSGANVLTF

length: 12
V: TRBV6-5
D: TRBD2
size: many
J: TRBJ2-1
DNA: TGTGCCAGCAGTTACTCCACGGGGGGGCAGTTCTTC
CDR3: CASSYSTGGQFF

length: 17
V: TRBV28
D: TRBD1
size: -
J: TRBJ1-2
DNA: TGTGCCAGCAGCCCCATCGGGACAGGGGGCTTTGACGGTGGCTACACCTTC
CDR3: CASSPIGTGGFDGGYTF

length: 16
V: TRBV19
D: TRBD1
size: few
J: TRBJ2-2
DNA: TGTGCCAGTCCTCGAACAGGGGAATACGACACCGGGGAGCTGTTTTTT
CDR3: CASPRTGEYDTGELFF

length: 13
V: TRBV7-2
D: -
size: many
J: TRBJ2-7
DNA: TGTGCCAGCAGCTACGGGGAGGCTTTGGAGCAGTACTTC
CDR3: CASSYGEALEQYF

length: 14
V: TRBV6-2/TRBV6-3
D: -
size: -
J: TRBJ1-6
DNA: TGTGCCACCAGACAGAGCTCCTATAATTCACCCCTCCACTTT
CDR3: CATRQSSYNSPLHF

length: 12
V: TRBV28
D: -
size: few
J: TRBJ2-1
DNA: TGTGCCAGCAGTTTCTTCAGGGATGAGCAGTTCTTC
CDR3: CASSFFRDEQFF

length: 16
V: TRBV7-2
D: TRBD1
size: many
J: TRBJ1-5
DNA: TGTGCCAGCAGCCGATCCGGACAGGGAAGCAATCAGCCCCAGCATTTT
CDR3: CASSRSGQGSNQPQHF

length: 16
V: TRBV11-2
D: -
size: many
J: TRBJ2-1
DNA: TGTGCCAGCAGCTTAGGAGAGGATATCTCCTACAATGAGCAGTTCTTC
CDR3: CASSLGEDISYNEQFF

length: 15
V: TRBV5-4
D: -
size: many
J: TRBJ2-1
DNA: TGTGCCAGCAGCTTGGGGCGAGATGGATACAATGAGCAGTTCTTC
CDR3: CASSLGRDGYNEQFF